The present entry profiles one T cell receptor beta chain with its context. This entry comes from a study of CD8+ T cells in alopecia areata. Trimming cost V 5 bases and J 3 bases, with 13 bases left between them. Germline CDR1 reads SEHNR; CDR2 reads FQNEAQ (reference sequence). The CDR3 is made up of 14 amino acids. Following RNA extraction, reverse transcription yielded cDNA that acted as the sequencing template. TCRdb's table, derived via immunoSEQ multiplex PCR, lists solely in-frame clones and lacks some. The sample lists around 97,000 clones, 55% occurring once. The TCR sequence derives from a human donor in good health. The chain joins TRBV7-9 to TRBJ2-5; D is unclear. Specimen: CD4+ T cells sorted from blood. Here the CDR3 reads CASSPPRTKETQYF. In DNA, the CDR3 is TGTGCCAGCAGCCCCCCGCGGACCAAAGAGACCCAGTACTTC.